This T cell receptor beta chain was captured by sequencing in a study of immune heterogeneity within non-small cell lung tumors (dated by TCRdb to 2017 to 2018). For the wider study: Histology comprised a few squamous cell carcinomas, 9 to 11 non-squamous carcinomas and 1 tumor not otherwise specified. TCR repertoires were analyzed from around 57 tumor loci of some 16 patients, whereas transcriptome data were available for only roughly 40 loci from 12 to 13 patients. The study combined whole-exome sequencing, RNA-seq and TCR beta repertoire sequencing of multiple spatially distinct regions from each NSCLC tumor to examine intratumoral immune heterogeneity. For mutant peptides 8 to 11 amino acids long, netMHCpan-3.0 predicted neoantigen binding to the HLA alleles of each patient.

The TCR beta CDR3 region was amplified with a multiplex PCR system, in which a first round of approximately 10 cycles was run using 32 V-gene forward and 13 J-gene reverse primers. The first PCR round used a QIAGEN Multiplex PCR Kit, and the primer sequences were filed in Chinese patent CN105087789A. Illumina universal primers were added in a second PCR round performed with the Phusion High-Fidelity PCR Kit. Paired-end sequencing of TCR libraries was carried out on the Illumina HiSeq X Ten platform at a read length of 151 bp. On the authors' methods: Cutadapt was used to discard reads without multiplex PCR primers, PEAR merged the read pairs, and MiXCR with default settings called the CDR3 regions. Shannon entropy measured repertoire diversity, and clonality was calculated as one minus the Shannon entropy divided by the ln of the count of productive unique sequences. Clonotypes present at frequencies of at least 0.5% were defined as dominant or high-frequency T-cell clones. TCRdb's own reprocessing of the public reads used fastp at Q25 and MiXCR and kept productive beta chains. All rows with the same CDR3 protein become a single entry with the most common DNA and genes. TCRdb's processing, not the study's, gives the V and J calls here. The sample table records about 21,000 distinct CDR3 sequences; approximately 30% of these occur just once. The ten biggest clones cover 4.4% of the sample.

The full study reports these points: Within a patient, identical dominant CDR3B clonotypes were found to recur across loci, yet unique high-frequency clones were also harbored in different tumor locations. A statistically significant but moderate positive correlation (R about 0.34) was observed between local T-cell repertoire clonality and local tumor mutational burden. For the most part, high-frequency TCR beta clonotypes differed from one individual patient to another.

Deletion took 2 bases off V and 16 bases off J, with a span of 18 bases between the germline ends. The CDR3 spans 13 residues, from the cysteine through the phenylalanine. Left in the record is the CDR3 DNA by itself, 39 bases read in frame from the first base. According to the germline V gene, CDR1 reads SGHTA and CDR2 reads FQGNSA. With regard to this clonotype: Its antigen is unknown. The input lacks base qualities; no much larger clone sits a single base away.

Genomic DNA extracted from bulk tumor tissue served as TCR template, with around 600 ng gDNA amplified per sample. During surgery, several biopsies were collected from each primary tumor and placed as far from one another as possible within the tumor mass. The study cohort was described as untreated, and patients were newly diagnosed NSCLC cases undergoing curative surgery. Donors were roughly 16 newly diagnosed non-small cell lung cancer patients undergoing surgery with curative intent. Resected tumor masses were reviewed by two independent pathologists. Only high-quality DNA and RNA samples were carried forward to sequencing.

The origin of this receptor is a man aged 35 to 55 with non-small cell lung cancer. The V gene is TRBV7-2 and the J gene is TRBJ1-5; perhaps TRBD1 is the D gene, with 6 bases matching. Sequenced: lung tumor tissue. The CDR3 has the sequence CASSLMGAGQPHF. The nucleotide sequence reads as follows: TGTGCCAGCAGCTTAATGGGGGCCGGGCAGCCCCATTTT. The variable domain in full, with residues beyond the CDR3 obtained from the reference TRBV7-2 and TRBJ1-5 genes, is GAGVSQSPSNKVTEKGKDVELRCDPISGHTALYWYRQSLGQGLEFLIYFQGNSAPDKSGLPSDRFSAERTGGSVSTLTIQRTQQEDSAVYLCASSLMGAGQPHFGDGTRLSIL.